These 18 T cell receptor beta chains came from one sample sequenced in a study of T cells after yellow fever vaccination. MiXCR, run by TCRdb on the 5' RACE reads, gives a single entry per CDR3 protein. This sample has some 320,000 distinct CDR3 sequences, with roughly 4.3% found just once. Sequenced material: PBMCs, taken 5 days after the yellow fever booster vaccination. The receptors were sampled from a man aged 18 to 30 who received the YFV17D yellow fever vaccine.

This clonotype was recorded many times. The chain couples TRBV28 to TRBJ2-1; the D gene is possibly TRBD1 (5 bases). V lost 4 bases, J lost 5 bases, and 12 bases lay in between. This CDR3 is 14 amino acids long. Germline CDR1 is MDHEN and CDR2 is SYDVKM. DNA of the CDR3: TGTGCCAGCAGTTCCCGGCAGGGAAACAATGAGCAGTTCTTC. Protein sequence: CASSSRQGNNEQFF.

The V and J genes are TRBV13 and TRBJ2-5, with 10 bases identical to TRBD2. J gave up 4 bases and V 4 bases, and 9 bases lay outside the gene matches. Germline assignment: CDR1 PRHDT and CDR2 FYEKMQ (reference sequence). This CDR3 has 16 residues. This CDR3 is CASSWTTSGDRETQYF. CDR3 sequence (DNA): TGTGCCAGCAGCTGGACTACTAGCGGGGACCGAGAGACCCAGTACTTC.

This clonotype occurred a few times. The V call is TRBV13, the J call TRBJ2-3, with D possibly TRBD1 on 5 matching bases. The germline V gene encodes CDR1 PRHDT and CDR2 FYEKMQ (reference sequence). CDR3 size: 14 residues. Trimming removed 0 bases from V and 6 bases from J, with 10 bases in between. Written as DNA, the CDR3 is TGTGCCAGCAGCTTAGGAGGGGCGCATGATACGCAGTATTTT. Protein product: CASSLGGAHDTQYF.

The chain has TRBV7-3 and TRBJ2-5; 7 bases agree with TRBD1. This CDR3 has 13 residues. Trimming cost V 6 bases and J 2 bases; bases outside gene matches: 3. CDR1 SGHTA and CDR2 FQGTGA come from the germline V gene. The CDR3 DNA reads TGTGCCAGCAGTTCACAGGGGCAAGAGACCCAGTACTTC. Translating it yields CASSSQGQETQYF.

This clonotype has at least ten counts. This chain connects TRBV4-2 to TRBJ1-2; D is uncertain. Trimming shortened V by 0 bases and J by 4 bases, and 9 bases separated the two germline ends. Germline CDR1 is LGHNA and CDR2 is YNFKEQ. This CDR3 comprises 14 residues. CDR3 loop: CASSQDSDIYGYTF. The CDR3 DNA reads TGTGCCAGCAGCCAAGATTCTGATATCTATGGCTACACCTTC.

This chain joins TRBV4-3 and TRBJ2-2; D uncertain. Germline V gene sequence: CDR1 LGHNA, CDR2 YSLEER. V dropped 1 base and J dropped 2 bases, with 17 bases sitting between them. The CDR3 contains 18 residues. The chain's CDR3 is CASSQVYPGWENTGELFF. The CDR3 region has the DNA TGCGCCAGCAGCCAAGTATATCCGGGTTGGGAAAACACCGGGGAGCTGTTTTTT.

There are a few counts of this clonotype. The chain carries TRBV6-5 and TRBJ1-6, with D possibly being TRBD1 (5 bases). CDR1 is MNHEY and CDR2 is SVGAGI in the germline V gene. The CDR3 is made up of 17 amino acids. V lost 0 bases and J 6 bases, leaving 15 bases between the germline ends. CDR3 in DNA: TGTGCCAGCAGTTACTCAGGCTTCCGGGGGTCTAATTCACCCCTCCACTTT. This sequence encodes CASSYSGFRGSNSPLHF.

This clonotype has ten or more counts. J is TRBJ2-7 and V is TRBV6-2 or TRBV6-3; D may be TRBD1 (5 bases). The CDR3 has 13 amino acids. CDR1 and CDR2 from the germline V gene are MNHEY and SVGEGT. Trimming stripped 6 bases from V and 1 base from J, with 10 bases between. CDR3 DNA sequence: TGTGCCAGCAGCGAAAGGGGTTCCTACGAGCAGTACGTC. Amino acids: CASSERGSYEQYV.

There are a few counts of this clonotype. The chain recombines TRBV6-2 or TRBV6-3 with TRBJ2-3; no clear D gene. With 2 bases removed from V and 1 base from J, the gap between germline ends came to 16 bases. CDR1 is MNHEY and CDR2 is SVGEGT in the germline V gene. The CDR3 is made up of 17 amino acids. The CDR3 reads CASSYPGHRPGTDTQYF. As DNA, the CDR3 is TGTGCCAGCAGTTACCCCGGGCACCGACCGGGCACAGATACGCAGTATTTT.

This clonotype has more than one count but fewer than ten. The chain couples TRBV27 to TRBJ2-7; TRBD1 is a possible D gene (5 bases). Germline assignment: CDR1 MNHEY and CDR2 SMNVEV (reference sequence). The CDR3 has 14 amino acids. V lost 2 bases and J lost 3, with 11 bases in between. CDR3 loop: CASSLLARDYEQYF. DNA of the CDR3: TGTGCCAGCAGTTTACTGGCCAGGGACTACGAGCAGTACTTC.

This clonotype showed up just a few times. The rearrangement links TRBV29-1 to TRBJ2-5; TRBD1 matches at 7 bases. Germline V CDR1 and CDR2: SQVTM, ANQGSEA. V trimming: 7 bases; J trimming: 5 bases; junction bases outside the gene matches: 7. The CDR3 sequence is 12 residues long. CDR3 amino acids: CSGNRGGETQYF. CDR3 in DNA: TGCAGCGGTAACAGGGGCGGGGAGACCCAGTACTTC.

The chain carries TRBV5-1 and TRBJ1-5, with D tentatively TRBD1 (5 bases). Germline V gene data show CDR1 as SGHRS and CDR2 as YFSETQ. The CDR3 extends over 15 amino acids. Trimming took 1 base from V and 4 from J, leaving 12 bases between them. CDR3 sequence reads: CASSLLGEPNQPQHF. The CDR3 DNA reads TGCGCCAGCAGCTTGTTAGGGGAGCCGAATCAGCCCCAGCATTTT.

In this sample, this clonotype turned up a few times. The chain recombines TRBV11-1 with TRBJ2-2, with D possibly matching TRBD2 (6 bases). The CDR3 has 16 residues. The V gene lost 1 base and the J gene lost 5 bases, with 14 bases spanning the gap. The germline V gene has CDR1 SGHAT and CDR2 FQDESV (reference sequence). The CDR3, as DNA: TGTGCCAGCAGCTTAGGGCGGGGAGAAGAGACCGGGGAGCTGTTTTTT. The encoded protein is CASSLGRGEETGELFF.

At least ten counts were recorded for this clonotype. The chain combines TRBV2 with TRBJ2-1; D unresolved. The CDR3 length is 12 residues. V was trimmed by 3 bases and J by 9 bases, leaving 9 bases between them. CDR1 and CDR2 (germline): SNHLY, FYNNEI. The CDR3 sequence is CASSESGGEQFF. The CDR3 DNA is TGTGCCAGCAGTGAGTCGGGCGGTGAGCAGTTCTTC.

This clonotype appeared a few times. The CDR3 protein is CASSLIGGGNQPQHF. The CDR3 DNA reads TGTGCCAGCAGCTTGATAGGGGGAGGCAATCAGCCCCAGCATTTT. The chain employs TRBV7-2 and TRBJ1-5; TRBD1 is a possible D gene (6 bases). CDR1 is SGHTA and CDR2 is FQGNSA in the germline V gene. Trimming stripped 3 bases from V and 2 bases from J, with 11 bases between. CDR3 length: 15 residues.

This clonotype appeared many times. V and J are TRBV4-1 and TRBJ2-2; the match to TRBD2 covers 7 bases. J gave up 7 bases and V 1 base, and 6 bases lay outside the gene matches. CDR1 and CDR2 from the germline V gene are MGHRA and YSYEKL. The CDR3 sequence is 15 residues long. CDR3 DNA sequence: TGCGCCAGCAGCCAAGCAAGCGGGGTTGACGGGGAGCTGTTTTTT. This sequence encodes CASSQASGVDGELFF.

This rearrangement joins TRBV28 to TRBJ2-3, with D unresolved. The CDR3 spans 14 residues. Trimming shortened V by 7 bases and J by 5 bases, and 16 bases separated the two germline ends. Germline loops: CDR1 MDHEN, CDR2 SYDVKM. CDR3 region: CASTLDPFEDTQYF. The CDR3 DNA sequence: TGTGCCAGCACCTTGGACCCCTTCGAAGATACGCAGTATTTT. The whole variable domain, remainder taken from reference TRBV28 and TRBJ2-3, is DVKVTQSSRYLVKRTGEKVFLECVQDMDHENMFWYRQDPGLGLRLIYFSYDVKMKEKGDIPEGYSVSREKKERFSLILESASTNQTSMYLCASTLDPFEDTQYFGPGTRLTVL.

The genes are TRBV10-3 and TRBJ1-6, with D possibly TRBD1 on 5 matching bases. The CDR3 runs 17 residues. In germline, CDR1 is ENHRY, CDR2 SYGVKD. Deletions cut 5 bases from V and 7 bases from J, with 21 bases between. The CDR3 DNA reads TGTGCCATCAGTCCGGACCCCCGGACACGCAGGAATTCACCCCTCCACTTT. Amino acid sequence: CAISPDPRTRRNSPLHF.